This T cell receptor beta chain derives from a study of blood T cell repertoires in COVID-19. Produced via immunoSEQ multiplex PCR; TCRdb's table is partial and in-frame only. The sample lists 150,000 to 200,000 clones, approximately 88% occurring once. V gave up 8 bases and J gave up 4 bases, with 17 bases separating them. The CDR3 is 14 amino acids. Germline V gene sequence: CDR1 MNHEY, CDR2 SMNVEV (reference sequence). The chain employs TRBV27 and TRBJ1-2; weak D call: TRBD1 (6 bases). The sequence was obtained from a young woman who had recovered from COVID-19. The sample was PBMCs or T cells enriched from blood (not recorded which). The CDR3 DNA sequence: TGTGCCAGCCCTCAACCCGGCAGGGGCTATGGCTACACCTTC. Translated, it gives CASPQPGRGYGYTF.